This TCR beta chain came from a study of PD-1 blockade in classical Hodgkin lymphoma. This clone was recorded once. Time point described: cycle 4 day 1 (C4D1), after five to seven weeks of nivolumab. Every one of the patients relapsed after autologous stem cell transplantation (brentuximab vedotin exposure was variable). Libraries were prepared by immunoSEQ multiplex PCR; TCRdb keeps only in-frame clonotypes and omits some of them. The data hold 100,000 to 120,000 clones, with roughly 87% observed a single time. This receptor was taken from a human donor with classical Hodgkin lymphoma. The material was peripheral blood mononuclear cells (PBMCs), obtained before the fourth cycle of nivolumab.

The CDR3 DNA reads as TGTGCCAGCAGCTACCGGACAGGATACCCCGGGGAGCTGTTTTTT. Its protein is CASSYRTGYPGELFF. This rearrangement joins TRBV28 to TRBJ2-2, with 7 bases matching TRBD1. The germline V gene encodes CDR1 MDHEN and CDR2 SYDVKM. This CDR3 is built from 15 residues. V lost 6 bases, J lost 6 bases, and 10 bases stayed unmatched.